What follows are 2 T cell receptor beta chains derived from one specimen sequenced in a study of T cell responses to AZD1222 COVID-19 vaccine. The assay was immunoSEQ multiplex PCR, and TCRdb's table has in-frame clones only and misses some. The table shows around 170,000 clones, with about nine tenths occurring only once. Sample: peripheral blood, taken on day 0 of AZD1222 vaccination. Source of these receptors: an adult in good health.

Points on this clone: The same CDR3 can be traced to other DNA sequences in this sample. This chain connects TRBV7-2 to TRBJ2-7; possibly TRBD1 for D (5 bases). The CDR3 spans 14 residues. V was shortened by 1 base and J by 5 bases, with 12 bases between the two germline ends. The germline V gene encodes CDR1 SGHTA and CDR2 FQGNSA. The CDR3: CASSLGQGLHEQYF. The CDR3 nucleotides read TGTGCCAGCAGCTTAGGCCAGGGATTACACGAGCAGTACTTC.

The chain joins TRBV5-4 to TRBJ2-7; D gene uncertain. Trimming removed 4 bases from V and 0 bases from J, with 11 bases in between. The CDR3 contains 14 residues. Looked up from germline, CDR1 is SGHNT and CDR2 is YYREEE (reference sequence). CDR3 amino acids: CASSATYYSYEQYF. The CDR3 coding sequence is TGTGCCAGCAGCGCGACTTATTACTCCTACGAGCAGTACTTC.